This TCR beta chain was obtained from a study of shared clonotypes between healthy human individuals. This clone was counted between two and nine times. Healthy and HIV-negative, the adult donors had no recent acute infections or vaccinations. Unsorted samples used tens of millions of PBMCs for genomic DNA. Trimming took off 2 bases at V and 5 bases at J, with 16 bases between the two ends. Per germline, CDR1 MNHEY and CDR2 SMNVEV (reference sequence). CDR3 length: 15 amino acids. Deep level was the assay's run setting. Method: immunoSEQ multiplex PCR; TCRdb's copy keeps in-frame clones and lacks some. The sample lists around 530,000 clones; around 78% were seen once.

The chain recombines TRBV27 with TRBJ2-7, with TRBD2 as a possible D gene (6 bases). The clonotype originates from a woman aged 40 to 50 in good health. Some clones in this sample may be carry-over from other donors' samples. Sequenced: PBMCs. The CDR3 nucleotides are TGTGCCAGCAGTTTAATATTCGGGAGTAGGGACGAGCAGTACTTC. The encoded protein is CASSLIFGSRDEQYF.